Described below is a single TCR beta chain sequence and its context. Deletions cut 2 bases from V and 2 bases from J, with 10 bases between. The CDR3 runs 14 residues. CDR1 and CDR2 from the germline V gene are SGHNT and YYREEE (reference sequence). The data are from a study of shared clonotypes between healthy human individuals. Study overall: Every donor yielded three CD4 naive, three CD4 memory, two CD8 naive and one CD8 memory plate.

Sequencing used immunoSEQ multiplex PCR; TCRdb keeps in-frame clones, though not all of them. The sample includes under 600,000 clones, roughly 95% of them seen just once. This receptor was identified in a woman in her 30s in good health. The rearrangement uses TRBV5-4 and TRBJ2-5; tentatively, D is TRBD2 (6 bases). The sequencing input was naive CD4+ T cells sorted from blood. Subset defined: CD45RA+ positively selected. The CDR3 loop is CASSFSGKQETQYF. CDR3 bases: TGTGCCAGCAGCTTTAGCGGAAAACAAGAGACCCAGTACTTC.